This T cell receptor (beta chain) was recovered during a study of regulatory T cells in long-lasting Graves disease (dated by TCRdb to the early 2020s). Regarding the research as a whole: Patients with newly diagnosed Graves' disease had been on antithyroid drugs for under 3 months. A total of 33 samples underwent TCR sequencing, from about 13 patients with persistent Graves' disease and around 20 patients with newly diagnosed Graves' disease. Patients with persistent Graves' disease were compared with patients with newly diagnosed Graves' disease using TCR sequencing and RNA sequencing of peripheral blood. The study took place in China and was registered as a clinical trial.

The time point label, as the study defines it: newly diagnosed GD, antithyroid drugs for less than 3 months. RNA was extracted from PBMCs in TRIzol for both TCR sequencing and RNA sequencing. The diagnosis of Graves' disease followed American Thyroid Association guidelines. Patients were recruited from an endocrinology department in Xi'an, China. Each patient gave 7 to 9.5 milliliters of peripheral blood, collected in an EDTA anticoagulant tube. PBMCs were isolated by Ficoll Paque Plus density gradient separation without further T cell sorting. An Agilent 2100 Bioanalyzer and agarose gel were used to check RNA quality, while a NanoDrop 2000 measured RNA concentration. This clonotype was detected ten times or more. Its antigen is currently not known. No much larger clonotype is one base removed from it; base qualities were not supplied. Overall study results and their limits: More public clonotypes were shared among persistent patients (around 2,600) than among newly diagnosed patients (over 900). Only the TCR beta chain was sequenced and analyzed. Compared with newly diagnosed patients, persistent Graves' disease patients had lower TCR Shannon entropy and fewer highly expanded clones, which suggests clonal expansion. The authors acknowledged the small sample size as a limitation that may reduce accuracy. The study examined only peripheral blood because the primary lesion, thyroid tissue, could not be accessed.

Libraries were constructed by multiplex PCR. The run used an Illumina HiSeq 4000. CDR3 regions were amplified by Arm-PCR with iRepertoire HTBI primers to construct TCR beta libraries. Gel purification was performed on PCR products prior to sequencing. In the authors' own workflow: Gene usage analysis of CDR3 amino acid clonotypes used the roughly 62 TRBV and more than 13 TRBJ segments found across samples. COPE and FqMerger were used to merge the filtered high-quality paired reads into contigs. Contigs were aligned with BLAST to IMGT TRBV, TRBD and TRBJ reference genes, and CDR3 was defined per IMGT. Highly expanded clones were defined as clonotypes with a frequency above 0.1%. Shannon entropy served as the measure of repertoire diversity, while the Gini coefficient captured V-J evenness. A clonotype was considered public if more than one individual shared it. The public reads were reanalyzed by TCRdb: fastp trimming at Q25, MiXCR alignment, in-frame beta chains only. Rows matching on CDR3 protein sequence are summarized as one entry with the most common DNA and genes. TCRdb assigned the V and J calls; the authors' analysis was not used. The table for this sample lists about 200,000 distinct CDR3 sequences; around 19% of them were counted only once. The biggest ten clones account for roughly a fifth of the sample.

The sequence was collected from a female donor with Graves disease. This specimen consisted of peripheral blood mononuclear cells (PBMCs), obtained at new diagnosis, from a patient treated with antithyroid drugs.

Read as DNA, the sequence is TGCAGTGCTAAGGGTAGCGGGGAAACTAGCACAGATACGCAGTATTTT. The encoded protein is CSAKGSGETSTDTQYF. The V gene is TRBV20-1 and the J gene is TRBJ2-3; 8 middle bases align to TRBD2. Compared with germline, V lacks 4 bases and J lacks 0 bases; bases without a gene match: 9. The CDR3 starts with the cysteine, ends with the phenylalanine, and has 16 residues. The sequence is cut down to CDR3 DNA, 48 bases in frame from base 1. CDR1 and CDR2, looked up from the germline V gene (reference sequence), are DFQATT and SNEGSKA.